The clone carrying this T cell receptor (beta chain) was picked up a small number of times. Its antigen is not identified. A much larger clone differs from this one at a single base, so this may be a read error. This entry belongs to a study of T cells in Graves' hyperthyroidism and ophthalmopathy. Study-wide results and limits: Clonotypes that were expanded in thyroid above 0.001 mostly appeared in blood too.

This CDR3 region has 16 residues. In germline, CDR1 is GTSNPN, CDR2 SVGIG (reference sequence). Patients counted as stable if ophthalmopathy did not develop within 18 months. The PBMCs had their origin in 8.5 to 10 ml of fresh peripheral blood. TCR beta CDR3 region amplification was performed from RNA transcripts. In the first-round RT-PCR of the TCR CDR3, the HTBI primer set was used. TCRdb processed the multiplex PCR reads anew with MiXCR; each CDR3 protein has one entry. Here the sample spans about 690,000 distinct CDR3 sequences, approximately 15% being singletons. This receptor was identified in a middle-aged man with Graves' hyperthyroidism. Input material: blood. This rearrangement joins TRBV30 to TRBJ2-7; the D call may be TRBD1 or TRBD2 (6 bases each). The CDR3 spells CSWSVARGGGSYEQYF. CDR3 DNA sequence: TGTTCCTGGAGTGTCGCGAGAGGGGGAGGTTCCTACGAGCAGTACTTC.